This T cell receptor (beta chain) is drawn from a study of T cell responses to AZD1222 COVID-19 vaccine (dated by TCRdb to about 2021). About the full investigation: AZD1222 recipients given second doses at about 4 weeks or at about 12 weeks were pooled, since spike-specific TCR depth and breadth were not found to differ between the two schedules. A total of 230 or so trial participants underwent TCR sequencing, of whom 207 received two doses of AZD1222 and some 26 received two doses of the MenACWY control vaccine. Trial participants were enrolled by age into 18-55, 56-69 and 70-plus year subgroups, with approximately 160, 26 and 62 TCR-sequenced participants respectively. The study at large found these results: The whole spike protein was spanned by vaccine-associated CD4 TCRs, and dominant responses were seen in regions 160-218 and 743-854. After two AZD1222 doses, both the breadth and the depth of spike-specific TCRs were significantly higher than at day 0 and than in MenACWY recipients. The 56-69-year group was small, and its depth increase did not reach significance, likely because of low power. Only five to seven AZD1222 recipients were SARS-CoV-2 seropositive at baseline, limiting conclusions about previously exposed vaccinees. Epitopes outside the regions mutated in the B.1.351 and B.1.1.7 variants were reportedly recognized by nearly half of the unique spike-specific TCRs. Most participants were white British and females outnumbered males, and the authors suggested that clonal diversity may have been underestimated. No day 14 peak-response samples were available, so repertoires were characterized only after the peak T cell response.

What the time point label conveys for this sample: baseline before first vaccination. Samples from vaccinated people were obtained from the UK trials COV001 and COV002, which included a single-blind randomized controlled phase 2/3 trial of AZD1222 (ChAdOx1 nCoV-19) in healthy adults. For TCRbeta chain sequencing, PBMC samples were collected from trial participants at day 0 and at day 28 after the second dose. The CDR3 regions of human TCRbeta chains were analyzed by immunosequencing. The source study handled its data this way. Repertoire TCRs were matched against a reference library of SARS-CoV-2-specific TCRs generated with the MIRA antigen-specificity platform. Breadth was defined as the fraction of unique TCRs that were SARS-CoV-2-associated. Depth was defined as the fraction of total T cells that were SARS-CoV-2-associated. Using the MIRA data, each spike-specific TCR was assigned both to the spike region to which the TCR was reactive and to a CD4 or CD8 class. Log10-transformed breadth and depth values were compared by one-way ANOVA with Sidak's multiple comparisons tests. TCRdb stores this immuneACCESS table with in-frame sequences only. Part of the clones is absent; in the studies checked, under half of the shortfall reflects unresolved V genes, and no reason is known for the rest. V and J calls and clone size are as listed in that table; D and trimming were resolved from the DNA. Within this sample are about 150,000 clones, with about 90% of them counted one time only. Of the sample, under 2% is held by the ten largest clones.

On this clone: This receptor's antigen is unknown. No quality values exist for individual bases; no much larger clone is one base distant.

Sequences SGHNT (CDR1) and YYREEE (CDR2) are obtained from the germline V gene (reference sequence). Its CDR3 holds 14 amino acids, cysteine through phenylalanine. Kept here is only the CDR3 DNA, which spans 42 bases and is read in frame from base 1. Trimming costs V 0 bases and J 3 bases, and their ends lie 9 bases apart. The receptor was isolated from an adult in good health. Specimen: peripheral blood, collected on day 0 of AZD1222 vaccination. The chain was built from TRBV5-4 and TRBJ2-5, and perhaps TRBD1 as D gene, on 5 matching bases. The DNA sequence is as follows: TGTGCCAGCAGCTTGGAAGGGGTCAAAGAGACCCAGTACTTC. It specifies CASSLEGVKETQYF.